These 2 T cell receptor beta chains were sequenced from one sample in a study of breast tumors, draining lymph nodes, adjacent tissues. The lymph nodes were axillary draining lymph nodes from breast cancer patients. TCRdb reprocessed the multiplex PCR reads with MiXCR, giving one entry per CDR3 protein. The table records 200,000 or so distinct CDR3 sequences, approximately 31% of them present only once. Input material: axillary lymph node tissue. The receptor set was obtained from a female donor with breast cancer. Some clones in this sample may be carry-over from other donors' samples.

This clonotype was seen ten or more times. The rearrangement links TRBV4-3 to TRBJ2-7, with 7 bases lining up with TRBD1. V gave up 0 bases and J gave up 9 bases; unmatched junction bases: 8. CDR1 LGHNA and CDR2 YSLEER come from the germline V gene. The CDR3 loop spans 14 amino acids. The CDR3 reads CASSQDPRQGWQYF. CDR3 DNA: TGCGCCAGCAGCCAAGACCCCCGACAGGGTTGGCAGTACTTC.

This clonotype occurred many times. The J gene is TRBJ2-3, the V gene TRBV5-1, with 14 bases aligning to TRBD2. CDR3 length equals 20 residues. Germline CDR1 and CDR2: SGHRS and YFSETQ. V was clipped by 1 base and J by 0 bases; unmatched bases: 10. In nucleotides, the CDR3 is TGCGCCAGCAGCTTGAAGGGACTAGCGGGAGTGGGGACTAGCACAGATACGCAGTATTTT. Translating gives CASSLKGLAGVGTSTDTQYF.